This passage covers 25 T cell receptor beta chains from one sample sequenced in a study of T cells after yellow fever vaccination. TCRdb re-called the 5' RACE reads with MiXCR, one entry per CDR3 protein. This table holds just under 600,000 distinct CDR3 sequences, roughly 13% found once. Sequences were derived from PBMCs, sampled on the day of the yellow fever booster vaccination. The source is a young man who received the YFV17D yellow fever vaccine.

This clonotype turned up a few times. CDR3: CASRRDLGGNTEAFF. CDR3 coding DNA: TGCGCCAGCCGCCGGGACCTCGGGGGGAACACTGAAGCTTTCTTT. The chain links TRBV5-1 to TRBJ1-1; D perhaps matches TRBD1 (5 bases). Trimming removed 7 bases at V and 1 base at J, with 17 bases between. This CDR3 is 15 amino acids long. The germline CDR1 and CDR2 sequences are SGHRS and YFSETQ.

This clonotype was detected only a few times. This chain joins TRBV7-8 and TRBJ2-5, with 8 bases aligning to TRBD2. The CDR3 runs to 16 residues. The trim removed 3 bases at V and 7 bases at J, leaving 13 bases unmatched. Per germline, CDR1 SGHVS and CDR2 FQNEAQ. The DNA for the CDR3 is TGTGCCAGCAGCTTTATAGGGAGCGGGAGCCAGGGGACCCAGTACTTC. It is translated as CASSFIGSGSQGTQYF.

The rearrangement joins TRBV10-2 to TRBJ2-3, with 8 bases lining up with TRBD2. Trimming took 8 bases from V and 3 from J; bases not matched to a gene: 16. Germline V gene lookup returns CDR1 WSHSY and CDR2 SAAADI. This CDR3 contains 17 residues. CDR3 protein: CASGSGSGSRGTDTQYF. In DNA form, the CDR3 reads TGCGCCAGCGGGTCGGGGAGCGGGAGTAGGGGGACAGATACGCAGTATTTT.

The chain couples TRBV5-4 to TRBJ2-5, with D possibly matching TRBD2 (5 bases). Germline CDR1 is SGHNT and CDR2 is YYREEE (reference sequence). The V end was cut by 7 bases, the J end by 2 bases, with 15 bases between. CDR3 size: 14 residues. The CDR3 sequence: CASATAGNQETQYF. The CDR3 nucleotides read TGTGCCAGCGCCACGGCGGGTAATCAAGAGACCCAGTACTTC.

This clonotype was seen a few times. This chain links TRBV6-2 or TRBV6-3 with TRBJ2-6, with D possibly matching TRBD1 (6 bases). The CDR3 length is 17 residues. V lost 2 bases to trimming and J lost 2 bases, with 13 bases between them. Germline loops: CDR1 MNHEY, CDR2 SVGEGT. This chain's CDR3 is CASSYLRTAPGANVLTF. CDR3 nucleotides: TGTGCCAGCAGTTACCTCCGGACAGCCCCTGGGGCCAACGTCCTGACTTTC.

This clonotype was picked up many times. The J gene is TRBJ1-2, the V gene TRBV28, with D maybe TRBD1 (6 bases). The germline V gene has CDR1 MDHEN and CDR2 SYDVKM. V dropped 3 bases and J dropped 5 bases, with 13 bases sitting between them. CDR3 length: 14 amino acids. CDR3 sequence (DNA): TGTGCCAGCAGTTTCACGGGGGCGGTATATGGCTACACCTTC. Translation: CASSFTGAVYGYTF.

The rearrangement links TRBV5-1 to TRBJ2-1; 13 bases map to TRBD2. The CDR3 consists of 15 residues. V trimming: 4 bases; J trimming: 6 bases; junction bases outside the gene matches: 4. Per the germline V gene, CDR1 is SGHRS and CDR2 is YFSETQ. The CDR3 DNA sequence: TGCGCCAGCAGCCTACGGACTAGCGGGAGCAATGAGCAGTTCTTC. Encoded protein: CASSLRTSGSNEQFF.

This clonotype was counted a few times. V is TRBV20-1 and J is TRBJ1-5; D not resolved. The ends were cut back, 2 bases at V and 0 bases at J, with 8 bases in the middle. Germline V gene sequence: CDR1 DFQATT, CDR2 SNEGSKA (reference sequence). The CDR3 covers 14 residues. CDR3 in amino acids: CSARLTGSNQPQHF. The DNA for the CDR3 is TGCAGTGCTAGACTGACCGGTAGCAATCAGCCCCAGCATTTT.

This clonotype was recorded a few times. The V call is TRBV5-1, the J call TRBJ1-5, with a weak D call TRBD1 (6 bases). The CDR3 totals 13 residues. Germline CDR1 reads SGHRS; CDR2 reads YFSETQ. V was clipped by 4 bases and J by 7 bases, with 12 bases between them. Here the CDR3 reads CASSPGGAQPQHF. In DNA form, the CDR3 reads TGCGCCAGCAGCCCGGGGGGGGCCCAGCCCCAGCATTTT.

This clonotype was seen only a few times. The rearrangement joins TRBV20-1 to TRBJ2-7; 10 positions agree with TRBD1. The CDR3 length is 13 residues. Germline V gives CDR1 DFQATT, CDR2 SNEGSKA (reference sequence). V lost 3 bases to trimming and J lost 5 bases; unmatched junction nucleotides: 4. In nucleotides, the CDR3 is TGCAGTGCTAGTCGGGACAGGGGTGACGAGCAGTACTTC. This translates into CSASRDRGDEQYF.

The rearrangement uses TRBV6-5 and TRBJ2-7; D assignment may be TRBD1 or TRBD2 (5 bases each). CDR1 is MNHEY, CDR2 SVGAGI, per germline. The V end was cut by 0 bases, the J end by 3 bases, with 12 bases between. This CDR3 spans 15 amino acids. CDR3 coding DNA: TGTGCCAGCAGTTACTCGCCGGGACGCGTCTACGAGCAGTACTTC. It is translated as CASSYSPGRVYEQYF.

This clonotype was seen a few times. The junction differs from germline at one of its ends, possibly a read error. The chain links TRBV20-1 to TRBJ2-1; D might be TRBD2 (6 bases). Germline-derived CDR1 and CDR2 are DFQATT and SNEGSKA (reference sequence). This CDR3 contains 17 residues. CDR3: CSARVEFKRVSNNEQFF. The CDR3 nucleotides read TGCAGTGCTAGAGTTGAGTTCAAGCGGGTCTCCAACAATGAGCAGTTCTTC.

The rearrangement joins TRBV5-4 to TRBJ2-1; D is unclear. The ends were cut back, 6 bases at V and 5 bases at J, with 18 bases in the middle. Per the germline V gene, CDR1 is SGHNT and CDR2 is YYREEE (reference sequence). This CDR3 has 15 residues. Written as DNA, the CDR3 is TGTGCCAGCACTTATACTACTGGACCAGACAATGAGCAGTTCTTC. Translating it yields CASTYTTGPDNEQFF.

The chain combines TRBV5-1 with TRBJ2-7; 11 nucleotides match TRBD2. There are 15 residues in the CDR3. With V trimmed by 0 bases and J by 7 bases, 6 bases remained unmatched. CDR1 and CDR2 (germline): SGHRS, YFSETQ. CDR3 sequence: CASSLGLAGQGEQYF. Written as DNA, the CDR3 is TGCGCCAGCAGCTTGGGACTAGCGGGACAAGGGGAGCAGTACTTC.

This chain uses TRBV6-6 with TRBJ2-5; TRBD2 might be the D (5 bases). Deletions cut 5 bases from V and 5 bases from J, with 12 bases between. The CDR3 covers 13 residues. Per the germline V gene, CDR1 is MNHNY and CDR2 is SVGAGI (reference sequence). The CDR3 region has the DNA TGTGCCAGCAGTGCCGAGCGAGGGGAGACCCAGTACTTC. Its translation: CASSAERGETQYF.

The chain is built from TRBV6-1 and TRBJ1-1; D ambiguous. The V gene lost 6 bases and the J gene lost 3 bases, with 11 bases spanning the gap. The CDR3 totals 13 residues. CDR1 is MNHNS, CDR2 SASEGT, per germline. In nucleotides, the CDR3 is TGTGCCAGCAGCCGAACAGTGGACACTGAAGCTTTCTTT. Its protein is CASSRTVDTEAFF.

The chain joins TRBV6-2 or TRBV6-3 to TRBJ2-7; 7 bases are shared with TRBD2. The CDR3 extends over 12 amino acids. V shed 2 bases, J shed 6 bases, and the junction held 1 base outside the gene matches. In germline, CDR1 is MNHEY, CDR2 SVGEGT. CDR3 protein: CASSYGGSEQYF. The CDR3 DNA reads TGTGCCAGCAGTTACGGCGGGAGCGAGCAGTACTTC.

The chain links TRBV5-1 to TRBJ1-3; D might be TRBD1 (5 bases). Germline lookup yields CDR1 SGHRS and CDR2 YFSETQ. Trimming left V 1 base short and J 0 bases short, with 14 bases between. The CDR3 sequence is 17 residues long. The CDR3 protein is CASSLSQGPSSGNTIYF. The CDR3 bases are TGCGCCAGCAGCTTGAGTCAGGGCCCTTCCTCTGGAAACACCATATATTTT.

This chain uses TRBV29-1 with TRBJ2-6; 9 bases fit TRBD1. This CDR3 is built from 18 residues. V shed 0 bases and J 0 bases; nucleotides not matched to a gene: 6. CDR1 is SQVTM and CDR2 is ANQGSEA in the germline V gene. The DNA of the CDR3 is TGCAGCGTTGAAGAAAGGGACAGGGCGTACTCTGGGGCCAACGTCCTGACTTTC. Translation: CSVEERDRAYSGANVLTF.

The chain couples TRBV12-3 or TRBV12-4 to TRBJ2-7; 9 nucleotides match TRBD1. The CDR3 spans 14 residues. The ends lost 6 bases at V and 6 bases at J; junction bases unmatched: 9. The CDR3 loop is CASRQGAGYREQYF. The CDR3 DNA follows: TGTGCCAGCAGACAGGGGGCGGGTTACCGCGAGCAGTACTTC.

This clonotype was seen just once. The V call is TRBV4-1, the J call TRBJ1-5; D is uncertain. CDR1 is MGHRA and CDR2 is YSYEKL in the germline V gene. The CDR3 is made up of 16 amino acids. Trimming cost V 0 bases and J 6 bases, with 15 bases left between them. CDR3 in DNA: TGCGCCAGCAGCCAAGAGGCGATGACTTGGGCTCAGCCCCAGCATTTT. It yields the protein CASSQEAMTWAQPQHF.

The chain links TRBV6-2 or TRBV6-3 to TRBJ2-5, with unresolved D. CDR1 is MNHEY and CDR2 is SVGEGT in the germline V gene. Trimming took off 7 bases at V and 4 bases at J, with 10 bases between the two ends. The CDR3 consists of 12 residues. The CDR3 is CASNPLGETQYF. CDR3 DNA: TGTGCCAGCAATCCTCTGGGAGAGACCCAGTACTTC.

In its sample, this clonotype was seen a few times. This rearrangement joins TRBV11-2 to TRBJ2-1, with D hard to call. The V and J ends lost 1 base and 0 bases respectively, with 7 bases between them. CDR3 length: 15 residues. Per the germline V gene, CDR1 is SGHAT and CDR2 is FQNNGV. The CDR3 nucleotides read TGTGCCAGCAGCTTAGTTGCGGTCTCCTACAATGAGCAGTTCTTC. Translated, it gives CASSLVAVSYNEQFF.

CDR3 region: CAIRDPVTSGRADEQYF. The CDR3 DNA is TGTGCCATCAGGGACCCAGTTACCAGCGGGAGGGCCGACGAGCAGTACTTC. V usage is TRBV10-3 and J usage is TRBJ2-7; 10 nucleotides agree with TRBD2. The germline V gene has CDR1 ENHRY and CDR2 SYGVKD. The CDR3 is made up of 17 amino acids. J lost 5 bases, V lost 6 bases, and 16 bases had no gene match.

The chain carries TRBV6-4 and TRBJ1-1; no clear D gene. The V gene's germline CDR1 is MRHNA and CDR2 SNTAGT. The CDR3 consists of 13 residues. Between the trimmed V and J ends, which lost 3 bases and 5 bases, there was a span of 10 bases. The CDR3 loop reads CASSDHSGTEAFF. CDR3 DNA sequence: TGTGCCAGCAGTGATCATAGTGGGACTGAAGCTTTCTTT.